The T cell receptor (beta chain) under discussion was sequenced for a study of T cells in Graves' hyperthyroidism and ophthalmopathy. Regarding the study as a whole: Appearing also in blood were most of the thyroid clonotypes expanded above 0.001. Ophthalmopathy, which appeared later, was predicted by the model a median 6.5 months before onset.

This clonotype was seen a handful of times. Its antigen is still unknown. The CDR3 contains 12 residues. V gave up 1 base and J gave up 4 bases, with 5 bases separating them. Germline CDR1 and CDR2: GTSNPN and SVGIG (reference sequence). Exclusion criteria comprised uncontrolled infection, other autoimmune disease, pregnancy or lactation. The diagnostic basis comprised clinical symptoms, serum thyroxine and TRAb, thyroid ultrasound and orbital computed tomography. The investigators amplified TCR beta CDR3 regions from RNA transcripts. RT-PCR in the first round (using the HTBI primer set) targeted the TCR CDR3. TCRdb analysed the multiplex PCR reads with MiXCR anew, one entry per CDR3 protein. The sample holds roughly 700,000 distinct CDR3 sequences, 14% seen once.

This chain links TRBV30 with TRBJ2-1; D unclear. The TCR comes from a young woman with Graves' hyperthyroidism. Sequences were obtained from blood. CDR3 coding DNA: TGTGCCTGGAGTGAACGGTACAATGAGCAGTTCTTC. Its protein product is CAWSERYNEQFF.